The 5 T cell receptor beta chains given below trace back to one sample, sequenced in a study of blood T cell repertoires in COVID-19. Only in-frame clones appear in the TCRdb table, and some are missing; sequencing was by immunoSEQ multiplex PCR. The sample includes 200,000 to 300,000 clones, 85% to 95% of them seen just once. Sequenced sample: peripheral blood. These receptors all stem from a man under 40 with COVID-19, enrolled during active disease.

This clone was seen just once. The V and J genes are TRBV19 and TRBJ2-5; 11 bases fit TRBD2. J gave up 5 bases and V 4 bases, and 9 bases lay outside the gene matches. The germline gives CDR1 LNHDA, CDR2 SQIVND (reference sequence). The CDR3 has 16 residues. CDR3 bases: TGTGCCAGTAGTACATCGGGACTAGCGGCAGTGGAGACCCAGTACTTC. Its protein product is CASSTSGLAAVETQYF.

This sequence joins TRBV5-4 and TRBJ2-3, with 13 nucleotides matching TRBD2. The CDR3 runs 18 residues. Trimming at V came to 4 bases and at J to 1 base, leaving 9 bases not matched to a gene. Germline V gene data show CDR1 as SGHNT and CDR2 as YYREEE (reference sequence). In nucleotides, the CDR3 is TGTGCCAGCAGCCCAAGGACTAGCGGGGGCTTGGGCACAGATACGCAGTATTTT. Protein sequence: CASSPRTSGGLGTDTQYF. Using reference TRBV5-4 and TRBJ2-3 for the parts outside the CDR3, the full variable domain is ETGVTQSPTHLIKTRGQQVTLRCSSQSGHNTVSWYQQALGQGPQFIFQYYREEENGRGNFPPRFSGLQFPNYSSELNVNALELDDSALYLCASSPRTSGGLGTDTQYFGPGTRLTVL.

The chain's CDR3 is CASSQLSRGGNQPQHF. CDR3 bases: TGCGCCAGCAGCCAACTATCTCGGGGGGGCAATCAGCCCCAGCATTTT. The chain recombines TRBV4-1 with TRBJ1-5; TRBD1 is a possible D gene (5 bases). In germline, CDR1 is MGHRA, CDR2 YSYEKL. The V gene lost 2 bases and the J gene lost 2 bases, with 13 bases spanning the gap. The CDR3 contains 16 residues.

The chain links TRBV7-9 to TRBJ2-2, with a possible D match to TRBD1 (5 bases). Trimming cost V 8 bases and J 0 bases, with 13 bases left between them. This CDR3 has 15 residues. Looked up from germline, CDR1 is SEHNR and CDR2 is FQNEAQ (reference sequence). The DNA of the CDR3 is TGTGCCAGCCTCCAGGGCTCCTCGAACACCGGGGAGCTGTTTTTT. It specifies CASLQGSSNTGELFF.

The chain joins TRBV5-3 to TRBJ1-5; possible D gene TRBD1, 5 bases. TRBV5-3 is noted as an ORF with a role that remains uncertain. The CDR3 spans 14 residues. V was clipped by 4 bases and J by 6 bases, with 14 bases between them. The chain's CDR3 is CARSQGCGAQPQHF. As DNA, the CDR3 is TGTGCCAGAAGCCAGGGCTGCGGGGCTCAGCCCCAGCATTTT.